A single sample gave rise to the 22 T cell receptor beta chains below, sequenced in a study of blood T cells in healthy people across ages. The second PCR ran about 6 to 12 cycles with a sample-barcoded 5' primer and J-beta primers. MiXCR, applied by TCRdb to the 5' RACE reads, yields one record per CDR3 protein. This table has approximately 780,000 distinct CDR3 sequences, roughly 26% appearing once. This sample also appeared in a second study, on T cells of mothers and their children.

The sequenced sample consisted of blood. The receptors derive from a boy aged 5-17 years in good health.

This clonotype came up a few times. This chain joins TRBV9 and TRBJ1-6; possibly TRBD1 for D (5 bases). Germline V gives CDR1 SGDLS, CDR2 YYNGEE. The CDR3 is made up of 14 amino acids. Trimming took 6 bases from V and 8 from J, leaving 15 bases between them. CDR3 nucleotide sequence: TGTGCCAGCACACCGGGACTGATGGATTCACCCCTCCACTTT. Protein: CASTPGLMDSPLHF.

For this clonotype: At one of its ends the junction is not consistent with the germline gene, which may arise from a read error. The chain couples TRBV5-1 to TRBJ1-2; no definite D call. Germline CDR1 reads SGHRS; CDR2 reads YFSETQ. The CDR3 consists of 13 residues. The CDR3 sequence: CASSLDASGGFTF. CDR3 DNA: TGCGCCAGCAGCCTGGACGCTTCGGGCGGCTTCACCTTC.

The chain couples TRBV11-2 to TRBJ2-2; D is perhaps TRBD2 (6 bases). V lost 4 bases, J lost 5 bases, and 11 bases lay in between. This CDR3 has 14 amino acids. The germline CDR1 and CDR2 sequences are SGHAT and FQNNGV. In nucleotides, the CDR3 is TGTGCCAGCAGCTCGGGACTTTCTACCGGGGAGCTGTTTTTT. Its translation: CASSSGLSTGELFF.

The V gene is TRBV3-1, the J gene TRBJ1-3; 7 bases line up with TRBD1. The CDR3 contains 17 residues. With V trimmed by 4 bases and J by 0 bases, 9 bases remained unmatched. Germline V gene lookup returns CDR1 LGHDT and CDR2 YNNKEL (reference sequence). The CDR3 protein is CASSLGLQGYSGNTIYF. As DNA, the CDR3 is TGTGCCAGCAGCCTTGGACTACAGGGGTACTCTGGAAACACCATATATTTT.

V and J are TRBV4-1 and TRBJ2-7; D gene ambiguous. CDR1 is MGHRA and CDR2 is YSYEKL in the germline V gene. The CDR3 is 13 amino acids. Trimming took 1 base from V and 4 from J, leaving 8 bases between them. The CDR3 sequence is CASSQASEYEQYF. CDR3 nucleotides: TGCGCCAGCAGCCAAGCTTCGGAGTACGAGCAGTACTTC.

In DNA, the CDR3 is TGCAGTGCCCCGGACAGGGAAACCAATCAGCCCCAGCATTTT. It specifies CSAPDRETNQPQHF. The gene calls are TRBV20-1 and TRBJ1-5; 8 bases map to TRBD1. Germline V gives CDR1 DFQATT, CDR2 SNEGSKA (reference sequence). J lost 3 bases, V lost 6 bases, and 7 bases had no gene match. This CDR3 region has 14 residues.

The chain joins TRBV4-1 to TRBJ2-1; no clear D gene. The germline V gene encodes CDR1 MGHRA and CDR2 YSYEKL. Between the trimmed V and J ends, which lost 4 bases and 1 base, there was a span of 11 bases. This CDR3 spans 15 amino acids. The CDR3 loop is CASSLGRISYNEQFF. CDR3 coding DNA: TGCGCCAGCAGCCTGGGCCGCATTTCCTACAATGAGCAGTTCTTC.

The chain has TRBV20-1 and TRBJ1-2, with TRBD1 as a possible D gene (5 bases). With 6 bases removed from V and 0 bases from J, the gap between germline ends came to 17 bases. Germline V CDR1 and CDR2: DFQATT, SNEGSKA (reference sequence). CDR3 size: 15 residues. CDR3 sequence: CSADRGDGANYGYTF. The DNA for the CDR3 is TGCAGTGCCGATCGGGGGGACGGGGCTAACTATGGCTACACCTTC.

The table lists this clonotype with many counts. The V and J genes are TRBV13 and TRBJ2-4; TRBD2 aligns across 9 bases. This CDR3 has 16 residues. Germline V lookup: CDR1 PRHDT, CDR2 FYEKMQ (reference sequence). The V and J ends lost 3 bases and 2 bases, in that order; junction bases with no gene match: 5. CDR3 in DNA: TGTGCCAGCAGCTTTAAGCTAGCGGGGTCCAAAAACATTCAGTACTTC. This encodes CASSFKLAGSKNIQYF.

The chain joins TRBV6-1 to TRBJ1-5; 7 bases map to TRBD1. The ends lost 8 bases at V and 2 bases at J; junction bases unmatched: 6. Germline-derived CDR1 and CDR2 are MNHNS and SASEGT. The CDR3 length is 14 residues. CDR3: CASWTGFGNQPQHF. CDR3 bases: TGTGCCAGCTGGACAGGCTTTGGCAATCAGCCCCAGCATTTT.

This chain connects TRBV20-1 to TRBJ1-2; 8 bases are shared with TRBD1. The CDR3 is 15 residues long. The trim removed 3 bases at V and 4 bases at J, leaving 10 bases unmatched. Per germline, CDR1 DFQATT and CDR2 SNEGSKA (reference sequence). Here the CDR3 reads CSARDRQGAGYGYTF. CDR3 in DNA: TGCAGTGCTAGGGACAGGCAGGGGGCCGGCTATGGCTACACCTTC.

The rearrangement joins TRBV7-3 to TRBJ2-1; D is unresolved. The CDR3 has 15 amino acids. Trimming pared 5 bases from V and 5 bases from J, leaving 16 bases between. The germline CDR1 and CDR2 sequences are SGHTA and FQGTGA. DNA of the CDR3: TGTGCCAGCAGCCCTTTCACGGGTTATGACAATGAGCAGTTCTTC. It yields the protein CASSPFTGYDNEQFF.

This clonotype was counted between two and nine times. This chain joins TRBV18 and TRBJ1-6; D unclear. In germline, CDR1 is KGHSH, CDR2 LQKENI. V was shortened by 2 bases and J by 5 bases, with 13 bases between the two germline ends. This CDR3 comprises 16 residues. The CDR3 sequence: CASSPSSGFNNSPLHF. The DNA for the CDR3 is TGTGCCAGCTCACCATCGTCGGGCTTTAATAATTCACCCCTCCACTTT. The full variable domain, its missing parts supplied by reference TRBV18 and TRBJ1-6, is NAGVMQNPRHLVRRRGQEARLRCSPMKGHSHVYWYRQLPEEGLKFMVYLQKENIIDESGMPKERFSAEFPKEGPSILRIQQVVRGDSAAYFCASSPSSGFNNSPLHFGNGTRLTVT.

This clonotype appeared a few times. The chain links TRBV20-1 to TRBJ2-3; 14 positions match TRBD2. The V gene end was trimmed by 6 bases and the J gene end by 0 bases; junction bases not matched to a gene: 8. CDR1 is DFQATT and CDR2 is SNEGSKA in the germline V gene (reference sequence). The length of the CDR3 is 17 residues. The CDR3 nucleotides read TGCAGTGCCAGCCCGGGACTAGCGGGGGCTAGCACAGATACGCAGTATTTT. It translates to CSASPGLAGASTDTQYF.

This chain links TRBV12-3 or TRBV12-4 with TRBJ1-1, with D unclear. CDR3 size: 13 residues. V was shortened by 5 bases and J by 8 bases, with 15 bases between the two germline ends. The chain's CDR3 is CASSPLWEGEAFF. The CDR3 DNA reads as TGTGCCAGCAGTCCCCTCTGGGAAGGGGAAGCTTTCTTT.

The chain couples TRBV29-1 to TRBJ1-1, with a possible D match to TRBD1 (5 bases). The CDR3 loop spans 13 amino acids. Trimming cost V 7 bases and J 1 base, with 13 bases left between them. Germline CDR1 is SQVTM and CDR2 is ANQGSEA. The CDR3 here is CSAPRDGNTEAFF. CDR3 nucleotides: TGCAGCGCGCCCCGGGACGGGAACACTGAAGCTTTCTTT.

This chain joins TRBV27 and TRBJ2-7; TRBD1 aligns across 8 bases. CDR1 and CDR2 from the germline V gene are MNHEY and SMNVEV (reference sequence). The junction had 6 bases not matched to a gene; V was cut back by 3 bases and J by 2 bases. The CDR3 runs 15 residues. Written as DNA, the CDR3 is TGTGCCAGCAGTTTGGCAGGGGGCGCAACCTACGAGCAGTACTTC. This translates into CASSLAGGATYEQYF.

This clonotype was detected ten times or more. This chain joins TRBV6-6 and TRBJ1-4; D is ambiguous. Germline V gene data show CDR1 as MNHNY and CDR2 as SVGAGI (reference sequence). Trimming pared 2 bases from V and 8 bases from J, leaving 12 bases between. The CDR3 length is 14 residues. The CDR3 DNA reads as TGTGCCAGCAGTTACGGAAGGGTTGGGGAAAAACTGTTTTTT. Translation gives CASSYGRVGEKLFF.

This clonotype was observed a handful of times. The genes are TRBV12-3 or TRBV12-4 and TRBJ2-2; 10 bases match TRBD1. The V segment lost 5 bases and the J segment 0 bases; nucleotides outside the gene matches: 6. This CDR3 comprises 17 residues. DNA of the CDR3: TGTGCCAGCAGTCCCCGGGACAGGGGCCCGAACACCGGGGAGCTGTTTTTT. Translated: CASSPRDRGPNTGELFF.

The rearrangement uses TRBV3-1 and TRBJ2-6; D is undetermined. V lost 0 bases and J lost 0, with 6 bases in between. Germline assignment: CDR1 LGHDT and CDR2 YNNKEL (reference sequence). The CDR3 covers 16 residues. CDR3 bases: TGTGCCAGCAGCCAAGAAGGTTACTCTGGGGCCAACGTCCTGACTTTC. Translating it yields CASSQEGYSGANVLTF.

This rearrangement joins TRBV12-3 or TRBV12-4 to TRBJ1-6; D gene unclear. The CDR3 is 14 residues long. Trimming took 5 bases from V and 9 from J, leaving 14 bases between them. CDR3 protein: CASSDAGNGSPLHF. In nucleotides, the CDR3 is TGTGCCAGCAGTGATGCGGGGAATGGTTCACCCCTCCACTTT.

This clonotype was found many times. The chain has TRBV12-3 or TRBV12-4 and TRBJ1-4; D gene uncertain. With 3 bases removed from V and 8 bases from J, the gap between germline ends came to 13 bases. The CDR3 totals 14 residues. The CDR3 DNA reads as TGTGCCAGCAGTTTCCACCCGCGGGAGGAAAAACTGTTTTTT. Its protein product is CASSFHPREEKLFF.